This TCR beta chain comes out of a study of cytomegalovirus exposure and HLA in healthy donors. The PCR was carried out with 60 Vbeta primers and 13 Jbeta primers. Assay used: immunoSEQ multiplex PCR; TCRdb lists only in-frame clones, some missing. The repertoire holds some 150,000 clones, with around four fifths as singletons. Nominally healthy donors were sampled, though unrecorded immune exposures were likely. With 7 bases removed from V and 2 bases from J, the gap between germline ends came to 18 bases. Germline CDR1 is LNHDA and CDR2 is SQIVND (reference sequence). The CDR3 contains 16 residues. The chain links TRBV19 to TRBJ1-5; D is perhaps TRBD1 (6 bases). This receptor was identified in a woman in her forties or fifties in good health and CMV-seropositive. Sequenced: PBMCs. The CDR3 spells CASIPGGGIGNQPQHF. The CDR3 bases are TGTGCCAGTATACCTGGGGGGGGCATAGGCAATCAGCCCCAGCATTTT.